The clone carrying this TCR beta chain was counted a single time. These data belong to a study of OX40 agonist ivuxolimab in advanced cancers. This CDR3 region has 13 residues. Germline values: CDR1 SGHTA, CDR2 FQGTGA. With 3 bases removed from V and 8 bases from J, the gap between germline ends came to 12 bases. Data came from immunoSEQ multiplex PCR; TCRdb stores just in-frame clones and leaves some out. The sample holds tens of thousands of clones, 80% to 90% seen once. This rearrangement joins TRBV7-3 to TRBJ2-3, with D uncertain. The receptor comes from an adult with an advanced solid tumor such as melanoma, head and neck, liver or kidney cancer. The input for sequencing was CD4+ or CD8+ T cells sorted from blood, taken in a trial of the OX40 agonist ivuxolimab. Here the CDR3 reads CASSFSASGTQYF. CDR3 DNA sequence: TGTGCCAGCAGCTTCTCAGCGTCCGGTACGCAGTATTTT.